The 24 T cell receptor beta chains below were found in one sample sequenced in a study of T cells in localized non-small cell lung cancer. Generated by immunoSEQ multiplex PCR, the TCRdb table keeps only in-frame clones and is missing some. The data hold around 30,000 clones, with around 90% observed a single time. The sample here was peripheral blood, taken before any cancer treatment. The source is a male donor at least 60 years old with stage I lung adenocarcinoma.

The chain recombines TRBV5-1 with TRBJ1-6; D is unresolved. The CDR3 runs to 14 residues. Trimming took 5 bases from V and 5 from J, leaving 11 bases between them. Germline CDR1 reads SGHRS; CDR2 reads YFSETQ. CDR3 bases: TGCGCCAGCAGGAGCCTGCTCGATAATTCACCCCTCCACTTT. It codes for CASRSLLDNSPLHF.

The chain combines TRBV2 with TRBJ2-2; D is tentatively TRBD1 or TRBD2 (5 bases each). The CDR3 has 15 amino acids. Trimming removed 3 bases at V and 3 bases at J, with 11 bases between. The V gene's germline CDR1 is SNHLY and CDR2 FYNNEI. The CDR3 DNA is TGTGCCAGCAGTGAGGTCGGGGCGGACACCGGGGAGCTGTTTTTT. This codes for CASSEVGADTGELFF.

The J gene is TRBJ2-5, the V gene TRBV18, with TRBD2 matching over 11 bases. Germline CDR1 KGHSH, CDR2 LQKENI. V shed 5 bases and J 1 base; nucleotides not matched to a gene: 6. The CDR3 consists of 16 residues. In nucleotides, the CDR3 is TGTGCCAGCTCAGCAACACTAGCGGGGGCCCAAGAGACCCAGTACTTC. Encoded protein: CASSATLAGAQETQYF.

V usage is TRBV7-9 and J usage is TRBJ1-4, with a possible D match to TRBD1 (5 bases). V was cut by 6 bases and J by 8 bases, with 22 bases left in between. Germline V gives CDR1 SEHNR, CDR2 FQNEAQ (reference sequence). This CDR3 has 16 residues. DNA of the CDR3: TGTGCCAGCAGTTCTGCGGCGGTCAGGGCAGGAGAAAAACTGTTTTTT. It is translated as CASSSAAVRAGEKLFF.

V and J are TRBV6-6 and TRBJ2-7; D ambiguous. The CDR3 has 12 amino acids. V was clipped by 6 bases and J by 0 bases, with 6 bases between them. Germline CDR1 MNHNY, CDR2 SVGAGI (reference sequence). CDR3 coding DNA: TGTGCCAGCAGGGGTAGCTCCTACGAGCAGTACTTC. It is translated as CASRGSSYEQYF.

V is TRBV5-1 and J is TRBJ1-2, with D possibly matching TRBD1 (6 bases). Germline CDR1 reads SGHRS; CDR2 reads YFSETQ. The CDR3 is made up of 14 amino acids. With 0 bases removed from V and 2 bases from J, the gap between germline ends came to 8 bases. The CDR3 nucleotides are TGCGCCAGCAGCTTGGTTCAGGGGAACTATGGCTACACCTTC. It encodes CASSLVQGNYGYTF.

V and J are TRBV7-2 and TRBJ1-1; 9 bases map to TRBD1. Germline CDR1 is SGHTA and CDR2 is FQGNSA. Trimming at V came to 5 bases and at J to 8 bases, leaving 6 bases not matched to a gene. The length of the CDR3 is 13 residues. CDR3 in amino acids: CASSRDRVEEAFF. CDR3 DNA: TGTGCCAGCAGCAGGGACAGGGTAGAAGAAGCTTTCTTT. Full variable domain (outside the CDR3, taken from reference TRBV7-2 and TRBJ1-1): GAGVSQSPSNKVTEKGKDVELRCDPISGHTALYWYRQSLGQGLEFLIYFQGNSAPDKSGLPSDRFSAERTGGSVSTLTIQRTQQEDSAVYLCASSRDRVEEAFFGQGTRLTVV.

This sequence joins TRBV16 and TRBJ2-5; unclear D gene. The CDR3 totals 11 residues. V dropped 5 bases and J dropped 2 bases, with 3 bases sitting between them. CDR1 and CDR2 (germline): KGHSY, FQNENV. In nucleotides, the CDR3 is TGTGCCAGCAGCACGCAAGAGACCCAGTACTTC. Translating gives CASSTQETQYF.

V and J are TRBV10-3 and TRBJ1-5; 10 positions agree with TRBD1. The CDR3 covers 16 residues. V was clipped by 5 bases and J by 3 bases; unmatched bases: 7. Germline CDR1 is ENHRY and CDR2 is SYGVKD. The CDR3 spells CAISSDRGASNQPQHF. In DNA, the CDR3 is TGTGCCATCAGTTCGGACAGGGGGGCCTCCAATCAGCCCCAGCATTTT.

The chain carries TRBV9 and TRBJ2-7; the D gene is possibly TRBD1 (5 bases). Per the germline V gene, CDR1 is SGDLS and CDR2 is YYNGEE. CDR3 length equals 15 residues. Trimming took off 4 bases at V and 7 bases at J, with 21 bases between the two ends. CDR3 sequence reads: CASSQGLSYVGEQYF. The CDR3, as DNA: TGTGCCAGCAGCCAGGGCCTATCCTACGTCGGGGAGCAGTACTTC.

This clone was counted a single time. In DNA, the CDR3 is TGTGCCAGCAGGCAAAGTTACACCGGGGAGCTGTTTTTT. It codes for CASRQSYTGELFF. V is TRBV2 and J is TRBJ2-2; D uncertain. This CDR3 is 13 amino acids long. V lost 6 bases to trimming and J lost 3 bases, with 8 bases between them. The germline V gene encodes CDR1 SNHLY and CDR2 FYNNEI.

This chain links TRBV19 with TRBJ2-3; the D is unclear. The V gene's germline CDR1 is LNHDA and CDR2 SQIVND (reference sequence). Trimming removed 5 bases from V and 2 bases from J, with 14 bases in between. The CDR3 loop spans 15 amino acids. The CDR3 DNA sequence: TGTGCCAGTAGTCTGCCGAATTCCCCCACAGATACGCAGTATTTT. The encoded protein is CASSLPNSPTDTQYF.

The chain joins TRBV6-4 to TRBJ2-1; possibly TRBD2 for D (5 bases). CDR1 is MRHNA and CDR2 is SNTAGT in the germline V gene. Trimming removed 1 base from V and 2 bases from J, with 12 bases in between. The CDR3 totals 16 residues. CDR3 sequence reads: CASSDWSASPYNEQFF. The CDR3 coding sequence is TGTGCCAGCAGTGACTGGTCAGCTAGCCCCTACAATGAGCAGTTCTTC.

As to this clone: The sample carries other DNA sequences with the same CDR3. V is TRBV6-1 and J is TRBJ2-5; the D gene is possibly TRBD2 (6 bases). CDR3 length: 14 residues. Germline V gene lookup returns CDR1 MNHNS and CDR2 SASEGT. The V and J ends lost 5 bases and 1 base respectively, with 11 bases between them. CDR3 protein: CASSSGETQETQYF. CDR3 sequence (DNA): TGTGCCAGCAGTTCGGGGGAGACCCAAGAGACCCAGTACTTC.

The rearrangement joins TRBV5-6 to TRBJ1-1; D is ambiguous. Germline-derived CDR1 and CDR2 are SGHDT and YYEEEE. CDR3 length equals 13 residues. V dropped 0 bases and J dropped 1 base, with 4 bases sitting between them. The CDR3 sequence: CASSLDPNTEAFF. In nucleotides, the CDR3 is TGTGCCAGCAGCTTGGATCCGAACACTGAAGCTTTCTTT.

This clone has only one observation. The chain joins TRBV4-2 to TRBJ2-1; D remains unclear. Germline CDR1 reads LGHNA; CDR2 reads YNFKEQ. V lost 5 bases and J 0 bases, leaving 14 bases between the germline ends. The CDR3 has 16 amino acids. The CDR3 region is CASSSLSASSYNEQFF. The CDR3 nucleotides are TGTGCCAGCAGCTCCCTCTCGGCTAGCTCCTACAATGAGCAGTTCTTC.

This clone has a handful of counts. The chain combines TRBV5-6 with TRBJ1-2, with 7 bases that match TRBD1. Unmatched junction bases numbered 8, after V lost 4 bases and J lost 5 bases. The CDR3 has 14 residues. Germline loops: CDR1 SGHDT, CDR2 YYEEEE. CDR3 region: CASSIFDREYGYTF. CDR3 nucleotides: TGTGCCAGCAGCATTTTCGACAGGGAGTATGGCTACACCTTC.

This chain joins TRBV7-2 and TRBJ1-6; D not resolved. Trimming pared 0 bases from V and 12 bases from J, leaving 12 bases between. Per germline, CDR1 SGHTA and CDR2 FQGNSA. The CDR3 is 14 amino acids. The CDR3 spells CASSLALGLEPLHF. The CDR3 DNA is TGTGCCAGCAGCTTAGCGCTCGGTCTAGAACCCCTCCACTTT. Drawing the rest from reference TRBV7-2 and TRBJ1-6, the complete variable domain is GAGVSQSPSNKVTEKGKDVELRCDPISGHTALYWYRQSLGQGLEFLIYFQGNSAPDKSGLPSDRFSAERTGGSVSTLTIQRTQQEDSAVYLCASSLALGLEPLHFGNGTRLTVT.

V and J are TRBV27 and TRBJ2-2; 14 bases fit TRBD2. Germline assignment: CDR1 MNHEY and CDR2 SMNVEV (reference sequence). The V gene end was trimmed by 8 bases and the J gene end by 5 bases; junction bases not matched to a gene: 7. The CDR3 is made up of 16 amino acids. CDR3 DNA: TGTGCCAGCGGAATTCGACTAGCGGGGGGGACCGGGGAGCTGTTTTTT. Translation gives CASGIRLAGGTGELFF.

The chain combines TRBV30 with TRBJ1-6; D perhaps matches TRBD1 (6 bases). This CDR3 is 15 amino acids long. V was trimmed by 0 bases and J by 10 bases, leaving 16 bases between them. Germline CDR1 GTSNPN, CDR2 SVGIG (reference sequence). The chain's CDR3 is CAWSVILQGDSPLHF. The CDR3 coding sequence is TGTGCCTGGAGTGTAATTTTACAGGGTGACTCACCCCTCCACTTT.

V usage is TRBV5-1 and J usage is TRBJ2-3, with 8 positions matching TRBD1. The CDR3 runs to 15 residues. Germline V gene lookup returns CDR1 SGHRS and CDR2 YFSETQ. J gave up 5 bases and V 4 bases, and 9 bases lay outside the gene matches. The CDR3 protein is CASSNRQGQEDTQYF. The CDR3 nucleotides read TGCGCCAGCAGCAACCGACAGGGGCAGGAAGATACGCAGTATTTT.

The chain is built from TRBV5-6 and TRBJ1-1; D may be TRBD1 (6 bases). V lost 0 bases and J lost 5, with 14 bases in between. This CDR3 is built from 15 residues. Germline lookup yields CDR1 SGHDT and CDR2 YYEEEE. CDR3 sequence (DNA): TGTGCCAGCAGCTTGGATGGCAGGGGAGGGACTGAAGCTTTCTTT. Translated, it gives CASSLDGRGGTEAFF.

V and J are TRBV28 and TRBJ2-5, with TRBD2 matching over 8 bases. This CDR3 is built from 15 residues. J gave up 5 bases and V 5 bases, and 10 bases lay outside the gene matches. The germline V gene encodes CDR1 MDHEN and CDR2 SYDVKM. The CDR3 DNA reads TGTGCCAGCAGTCTCTACGGGGGGGACCGGGAGACCCAGTACTTC. It translates to CASSLYGGDRETQYF.

This clone was observed a few times. The genes are TRBV7-6 and TRBJ1-6; D not certain. The germline V gene encodes CDR1 SGHVS and CDR2 FNYEAQ. V was pared by 0 bases and J by 9 bases, with 3 bases between. This CDR3 contains 12 residues. CDR3 sequence: CASSLAGSPLHF. In nucleotides, the CDR3 is TGTGCCAGCAGCTTAGCAGGTTCACCCCTCCACTTT.